The clone carrying this T cell receptor (beta chain) has just a few counts. J gave up 5 bases and V 5 bases, and 7 bases lay outside the gene matches. Germline assignment: CDR1 DFQATT and CDR2 SNEGSKA (reference sequence). CDR3 length equals 14 residues. The TCR beta cDNA libraries contained unique molecular identifiers. TCRdb re-called the PCR reads through MiXCR, storing one row per CDR3 protein. The profile covers about 160,000 distinct CDR3 sequences, with roughly 40% appearing a single time and 25% to 35% taken by the ten largest. The data are from a study of post-analysis software for immune sequencing data.

The input for sequencing was blood, taken after autologous hematopoietic stem cell transplantation. The rearrangement joins TRBV20-1 to TRBJ2-1, with 9 bases aligning to TRBD2. The source of this sequence is a girl between 5 and 17 years old with multiple sclerosis. The CDR3 is CSASTSGRHNEQFF. The DNA of the CDR3 is TGCAGTGCTTCAACGAGCGGGAGGCACAATGAGCAGTTCTTC.